These 19 T cell receptor beta chains were sequenced from one sample in a study of T-cell memory formation after mild COVID-19. TCRdb recomputed calls from the 5' RACE reads with MiXCR, one row per CDR3 protein. The repertoire holds fewer than 400,000 distinct CDR3 sequences, with approximately 15% as singletons. Sequencing was carried out using PBMCs or a T cell subset sorted from them (not recorded which). Receptors originate from a man younger than 35 who had mild COVID-19 (a few samples of this study predate the infection). Cell type and time point are not known.

In this sample, this clonotype is medium-sized. This sequence joins TRBV14 and TRBJ2-7; D is undetermined. Germline CDR1 SGHDN, CDR2 FVKESK. Trimming stripped 3 bases from V and 0 bases from J, with 3 bases between. The CDR3 totals 12 residues. The CDR3 protein is CASSHSSYEQYV. The CDR3 nucleotides read TGTGCCAGCAGCCATAGCTCCTACGAGCAGTACGTC.

V and J are TRBV3-1 and TRBJ2-3; D is ambiguous. The CDR3 totals 13 residues. CDR1 LGHDT and CDR2 YNNKEL come from the germline V gene (reference sequence). Trimming cost V 5 bases and J 10 bases, with 16 bases left between them. The CDR3 region is CASSTGRKNPQYF. CDR3 coding DNA: TGTGCCAGCAGCACCGGACGGAAGAACCCGCAGTATTTT.

The V call is TRBV3-1, the J call TRBJ2-2, with 7 bases fitting TRBD1. Trimming cost V 1 base and J 5 bases; bases outside gene matches: 1. Germline V lookup: CDR1 LGHDT, CDR2 YNNKEL (reference sequence). The CDR3 spans 14 residues. CDR3 nucleotide sequence: TGTGCCAGCAGCCAAGTGGGACAGACCGGGGAGCTGTTTTTT. The encoded protein is CASSQVGQTGELFF.

J is TRBJ2-7 and V is TRBV27; D is ambiguous. Deletions cut 3 bases from V and 0 bases from J, with 9 bases between. The germline CDR1 and CDR2 sequences are MNHEY and SMNVEV (reference sequence). There are 14 residues in the CDR3. CDR3 nucleotides: TGTGCCAGCAGTTTGTGGGCTAGCTCCTACGAGCAGTACTTC. Protein: CASSLWASSYEQYF.

The rearrangement joins TRBV7-2 to TRBJ1-5, with 7 bases matching TRBD1. Trimming at V came to 6 bases and at J to 4 bases, leaving 9 bases not matched to a gene. CDR1 is SGHTA and CDR2 is FQGNSA in the germline V gene. The CDR3 loop spans 15 amino acids. The CDR3 nucleotides are TGTGCCAGCAGTTCCGACAGGGAGGGAAATCAGCCCCAGCATTTT. Its protein is CASSSDREGNQPQHF.

This chain's CDR3 is CAITKDGENYGYTF. Written as DNA, the CDR3 is TGTGCCATCACCAAGGACGGCGAGAACTATGGCTACACCTTC. This chain connects TRBV10-3 to TRBJ1-2; D gene uncertain. The CDR3 sequence is 14 residues long. CDR1 and CDR2 from the germline V gene are ENHRY and SYGVKD. V was cut by 7 bases and J by 2 bases, with 14 bases left in between.

The chain employs TRBV6-6 and TRBJ1-5; no firm D call. Trimming took off 6 bases at V and 3 bases at J, with 6 bases between the two ends. The length of the CDR3 is 12 residues. Germline V gene lookup returns CDR1 MNHNY and CDR2 SVGAGI (reference sequence). The CDR3 sequence is CASRGYNQPQHF. The CDR3 nucleotides read TGTGCCAGCAGGGGATACAATCAGCCCCAGCATTTT.

This clonotype was found once. The rearrangement joins TRBV24-1 to TRBJ2-2; D may be TRBD1 or TRBD2 (6 bases each). The V end was cut by 1 base, the J end by 1 base, with 12 bases between. CDR1 KGHDR and CDR2 SFDVKD come from the germline V gene. CDR3 size: 17 residues. CDR3 sequence reads: CATSDFSGRGNTGELFF. The CDR3 region has the DNA TGTGCCACCAGTGATTTTAGCGGCAGGGGGAACACCGGGGAGCTGTTTTTT.

This clonotype was counted ten times or more. The chain employs TRBV12-3 or TRBV12-4 and TRBJ1-1; a possible D gene is TRBD1 (6 bases). The CDR3 runs to 15 residues. V gave up 1 base and J gave up 5 bases, with 14 bases separating them. The CDR3 reads CASSLDRVGITEAFF. The CDR3 coding sequence is TGTGCCAGCAGTTTAGACAGGGTCGGAATAACTGAAGCTTTCTTT.

This clonotype was detected only a few times. V is TRBV11-2 and J is TRBJ1-6; D may be TRBD1 (6 bases). V lost 0 bases, J lost 7 bases, and 13 bases lay in between. This CDR3 is built from 16 residues. The V gene's germline CDR1 is SGHAT and CDR2 FQNNGV. This chain's CDR3 is CASSLEAGHSNSPLHF. CDR3 coding DNA: TGTGCCAGCAGCTTAGAAGCGGGACACTCAAATTCACCCCTCCACTTT.

This clonotype was recorded many times. J is TRBJ1-5 and V is TRBV5-5, with D unclear. Germline V gene lookup returns CDR1 SGHKS and CDR2 YYEKEE (reference sequence). The CDR3 extends over 15 amino acids. The germline V and J ends were trimmed by 1 base and 4 bases, with 12 bases remaining between them. The CDR3 reads CASSLWGSGNQPQHF. For the CDR3, the DNA is TGTGCCAGCAGCTTGTGGGGTAGCGGGAATCAGCCCCAGCATTTT.

J is TRBJ2-1 and V is TRBV5-1, with 7 bases fitting TRBD2. The germline CDR1 and CDR2 sequences are SGHRS and YFSETQ. Losses at the gene ends were 0 bases for V and 4 bases for J; bases not matched to a gene: 4. The length of the CDR3 is 15 residues. The CDR3 DNA reads as TGCGCCAGCAGCTTGGGGGAGGGATCATACAATGAGCAGTTCTTC. Translation: CASSLGEGSYNEQFF.

This clonotype has just a few counts. V usage is TRBV5-1 and J usage is TRBJ2-5, with TRBD2 matching over 8 bases. V lost 1 base, J lost 5 bases, and 4 bases stayed unmatched. This CDR3 contains 14 residues. The germline CDR1 and CDR2 sequences are SGHRS and YFSETQ. CDR3 loop: CASSLPGGSETQYF. CDR3 coding DNA: TGCGCCAGCAGCTTGCCGGGGGGGAGCGAGACCCAGTACTTC.

This clonotype was counted between two and nine times. This chain joins TRBV20-1 and TRBJ1-3; tentative D call: TRBD1 (5 bases). The CDR3 spans 13 residues. Trimming stripped 6 bases from V and 3 bases from J, with 12 bases between. Germline V CDR1 and CDR2: DFQATT, SNEGSKA (reference sequence). The CDR3 reads CSARGPFGNTIYF. CDR3 sequence (DNA): TGCAGTGCACGGGGACCTTTTGGAAACACCATATATTTT.

The chain couples TRBV5-1 to TRBJ2-1; 9 bases match TRBD2. Germline V gives CDR1 SGHRS, CDR2 YFSETQ. The ends lost 0 bases at V and 7 bases at J; junction bases unmatched: 11. There are 17 residues in the CDR3. This CDR3 reads CASSLDVAGGPGNEQFF. CDR3 nucleotides: TGCGCCAGCAGCTTGGATGTTGCGGGGGGGCCGGGAAATGAGCAGTTCTTC. The full variable domain, in which reference TRBV5-1 and TRBJ2-1 provide the parts outside the CDR3, is KAGVTQTPRYLIKTRGQQVTLSCSPISGHRSVSWYQQTPGQGLQFLFEYFSETQRNKGNFPGRFSGRQFSNSRSEMNVSTLELGDSALYLCASSLDVAGGPGNEQFFGPGTRLTVL.

This chain links TRBV7-2 with TRBJ1-5, with TRBD1 identical over 9 bases. Trimming took 5 bases from V and 6 from J; bases not matched to a gene: 5. Germline V lookup: CDR1 SGHTA, CDR2 FQGNSA. CDR3 length: 14 amino acids. The CDR3: CASSLTGGTQPQHF. In nucleotides, the CDR3 is TGTGCCAGCAGCCTTACAGGGGGCACTCAGCCCCAGCATTTT.

This clonotype has more than one count but fewer than ten. The J gene is TRBJ2-1, the V gene TRBV29-1, with TRBD2 matching over 13 bases. This CDR3 has 15 residues. CDR1 is SQVTM and CDR2 is ANQGSEA in the germline V gene. J lost 6 bases, V lost 1 base, and 3 bases had no gene match. CDR3 residues: CSVEGGLAGSNEQFF. CDR3 nucleotides: TGCAGCGTTGAAGGGGGACTAGCGGGGTCCAATGAGCAGTTCTTC.

This clonotype was detected a few times. The chain links TRBV4-1 to TRBJ2-5; D might be TRBD1 (6 bases). This CDR3 has 15 residues. The V end was cut by 0 bases, the J end by 9 bases, with 17 bases between. CDR1 is MGHRA, CDR2 YSYEKL, per germline. In nucleotides, the CDR3 is TGCGCCAGCAGCCAAGATCAACGGGACAAGAGGTCCCAGTACTTC. It translates to CASSQDQRDKRSQYF.

This clonotype was counted only a few times. The chain joins TRBV18 to TRBJ2-3; 12 bases agree with TRBD2. The germline V gene encodes CDR1 KGHSH and CDR2 LQKENI. The CDR3 has 14 residues. The junction had 1 base not matched to a gene; V was cut back by 0 bases and J by 9 bases. For the CDR3, the DNA is TGTGCCAGCTCACCACCGACTAGCGGGGGCACGCAGTATTTT. This encodes CASSPPTSGGTQYF.